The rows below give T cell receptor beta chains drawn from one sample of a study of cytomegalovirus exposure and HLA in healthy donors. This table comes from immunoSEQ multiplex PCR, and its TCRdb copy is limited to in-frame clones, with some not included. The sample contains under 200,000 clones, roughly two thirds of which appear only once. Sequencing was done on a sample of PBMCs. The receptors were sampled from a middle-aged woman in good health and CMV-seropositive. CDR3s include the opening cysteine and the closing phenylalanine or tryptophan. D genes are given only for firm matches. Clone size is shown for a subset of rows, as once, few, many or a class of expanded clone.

cdr3_nt: TGCGCCAGCAGCCAAAATAGGAGACAGGGGGTAGCCGGGGAGCTGTTTTTT
cdr3_aa: CASSQNRRQGVAGELFF
v_call: TRBV4-3
j_call: TRBJ2-2
d_call: TRBD1
clone_size: NA

cdr3_nt: TGCAGCGCGTACTTCCGGGACAGACCTCAAATTCCGTTCTTC
cdr3_aa: CSAYFRDRPQIPFF
v_call: TRBV29-1
j_call: TRBJ2-1
d_call: TRBD1
clone_size: NA

cdr3_nt: TGTGCCAGCAGCTCGTGGGCTAGCTTGGAATCTTACAATGAGCAGTTCTTC
cdr3_aa: CASSSWASLESYNEQFF
v_call: TRBV13
j_call: TRBJ2-1
d_call: NA
clone_size: once

cdr3_nt: TGTGCCAGCAGCCAGGGGGGTATCTCGGCTTTCTTT
cdr3_aa: CASSQGGISAFF
v_call: TRBV7-2
j_call: TRBJ1-1
d_call: TRBD1
clone_size: NA

cdr3_nt: TGTGCCAGCACCTCCGGGGTCAACAATCAGCCCCAGCATTTT
cdr3_aa: CASTSGVNNQPQHF
v_call: TRBV5-8
j_call: TRBJ1-5
d_call: NA
clone_size: few

cdr3_nt: TGTGCCAGCAGTGAAGTGGGCGAGATTCAGCCCCAGCATTTT
cdr3_aa: CASSEVGEIQPQHF
v_call: TRBV6-1
j_call: TRBJ1-5
d_call: NA
clone_size: few

cdr3_nt: TGTGCCAGCGCGATACAGGGGGCAGGCAATCAGCCCCAGCATTTT
cdr3_aa: CASAIQGAGNQPQHF
v_call: TRBV27
j_call: TRBJ1-5
d_call: TRBD1
clone_size: NA

cdr3_nt: TGTGCCAGCAGCTTTAGTACTAACCTTGACGAGCAGTACTTC
cdr3_aa: CASSFSTNLDEQYF
v_call: TRBV7-9
j_call: TRBJ2-7
d_call: NA
clone_size: NA

cdr3_nt: TGTGCCAGCAGCTTGGCAACTAGCGGGCAAGAGACCCAGTACTTC
cdr3_aa: CASSLATSGQETQYF
v_call: TRBV5-6
j_call: TRBJ2-5
d_call: TRBD2
clone_size: few

cdr3_nt: TGTGCCAGCAGTTTGTTTTCGCGGGCGAGCTCAGATACGCAGTATTTT
cdr3_aa: CASSLFSRASSDTQYF
v_call: TRBV27
j_call: TRBJ2-3
d_call: NA
clone_size: NA

cdr3_nt: TGCGCCAGCAGCTTGGCCACAGGGGGCGTCCGTCCCAATGAGCAGTTCTTC
cdr3_aa: CASSLATGGVRPNEQFF
v_call: TRBV5-1
j_call: TRBJ2-1
d_call: TRBD1
clone_size: NA

cdr3_nt: TGTGCCAGCAGCTCTTGGACAGCTCCTGACTACACCTTC
cdr3_aa: CASSSWTAPDYTF
v_call: TRBV7-9
j_call: TRBJ1-2
d_call: NA
clone_size: NA

cdr3_nt: TGCGCCAGCAGCCCCGGGACAGGGGGGGACGAGCAGTACTTC
cdr3_aa: CASSPGTGGDEQYF
v_call: TRBV5-1
j_call: TRBJ2-7
d_call: TRBD1
clone_size: NA

cdr3_nt: TGTGCCAGCGGGGGGACGACTAATGAAAAACTGTTTTTT
cdr3_aa: CASGGTTNEKLFF
v_call: TRBV6-5
j_call: TRBJ1-4
d_call: NA
clone_size: NA

cdr3_nt: TGCGCCAGCAGCCAATGGGGACAGATGAACACTGAAGCTTTCTTT
cdr3_aa: CASSQWGQMNTEAFF
v_call: TRBV4-3
j_call: TRBJ1-1
d_call: TRBD1
clone_size: NA

cdr3_nt: TGTGCCAGCAGTGCGGGGACAGGGAACTATGGCTACACCTTC
cdr3_aa: CASSAGTGNYGYTF
v_call: TRBV6-6
j_call: TRBJ1-2
d_call: TRBD1
clone_size: NA

cdr3_nt: TGTGCCAGCAGCTCCATCAGCGGGAGCGGAGATACGCAGTATTTT
cdr3_aa: CASSSISGSGDTQYF
v_call: TRBV7-9
j_call: TRBJ2-3
d_call: TRBD2
clone_size: NA

cdr3_nt: TGTGCCAGCAGCCAAGACAGGACTGGGGGGGAAAAGTTCTTC
cdr3_aa: CASSQDRTGGEKFF
v_call: TRBV14
j_call: TRBJ2-1
d_call: TRBD2
clone_size: NA

cdr3_nt: TGTGCCAGTAGTAGTAACAATAATCAGCCCCAGCATTTT
cdr3_aa: CASSSNNNQPQHF
v_call: TRBV19
j_call: TRBJ1-5
d_call: NA
clone_size: NA

cdr3_nt: TGCGCCAGCAGCCAAGACTCCCAGGGGGAGACCCAGTACTTC
cdr3_aa: CASSQDSQGETQYF
v_call: TRBV4-1
j_call: TRBJ2-5
d_call: NA
clone_size: few

cdr3_nt: TGCGCCAGCAGCAAGGGGGCGACAGGGGGCCGCACAGATACGCAGTATTTT
cdr3_aa: CASSKGATGGRTDTQYF
v_call: TRBV4-3
j_call: TRBJ2-3
d_call: TRBD1
clone_size: NA

cdr3_nt: TGTGCCAGCAGTTTATATCAGGGGAGCAATCAGCCCCAGCATTTT
cdr3_aa: CASSLYQGSNQPQHF
v_call: TRBV28
j_call: TRBJ1-5
d_call: NA
clone_size: NA

cdr3_nt: TGTGCCAGCAGTTTAGGAACAGGGTTTAATTCACCCCTCCACTTT
cdr3_aa: CASSLGTGFNSPLHF
v_call: TRBV28
j_call: TRBJ1-6
d_call: NA
clone_size: NA

cdr3_nt: TGTGCCAGCAGTTTCAGGGGTTTGCTTAGCAATCAGCCCCAGCATTTT
cdr3_aa: CASSFRGLLSNQPQHF
v_call: TRBV28
j_call: TRBJ1-5
d_call: NA
clone_size: NA

cdr3_nt: TGTGCCAGCTCACCTGGGCCAGCAGGGTCGCAGCCCCAGCATTTT
cdr3_aa: CASSPGPAGSQPQHF
v_call: TRBV18
j_call: TRBJ1-5
d_call: NA
clone_size: NA

cdr3_nt: TGTGCCAGCAGCCCGGGGGGGTATGAAAAACTGTTTTTT
cdr3_aa: CASSPGGYEKLFF
v_call: TRBV11-2
j_call: TRBJ1-4
d_call: NA
clone_size: NA

cdr3_nt: TGTGCCAGCAGCTCCGCGGCGGGGGGCAATGAGCAGTTCTTC
cdr3_aa: CASSSAAGGNEQFF
v_call: TRBV7-9
j_call: TRBJ2-1
d_call: TRBD2
clone_size: NA

cdr3_nt: TGTGCCAGCAGTTTATTTTTTCAGGTTGAAGCTTTCTTT
cdr3_aa: CASSLFFQVEAFF
v_call: TRBV28
j_call: TRBJ1-1
d_call: NA
clone_size: NA

cdr3_nt: TGTGCCAGCAGCTTAGCGGGCCTCAACTACAATGAGCAGTTCTTC
cdr3_aa: CASSLAGLNYNEQFF
v_call: TRBV7-8
j_call: TRBJ2-1
d_call: NA
clone_size: few

cdr3_nt: TGTGCCAGCGGGACAGTCTATGGCTACACCTTC
cdr3_aa: CASGTVYGYTF
v_call: TRBV2
j_call: TRBJ1-2
d_call: TRBD1
clone_size: NA

cdr3_nt: TGTGCTAGTGGTTTCGGACTCGAAGCAGATACGCAGTATTTT
cdr3_aa: CASGFGLEADTQYF
v_call: TRBV12-5
j_call: TRBJ2-3
d_call: NA
clone_size: few

cdr3_nt: TGTGCCAGCAGCCCGGAAACTGCAGGGAGGCTCCCCTACGAGCAGTACTTC
cdr3_aa: CASSPETAGRLPYEQYF
v_call: TRBV6-4
j_call: TRBJ2-7
d_call: NA
clone_size: NA

cdr3_nt: TGTGCCAGCAGCCAACAAGGGGGCAATGAGCAGTTCTTC
cdr3_aa: CASSQQGGNEQFF
v_call: TRBV6-5
j_call: TRBJ2-1
d_call: NA
clone_size: medium-sized

cdr3_nt: TGTGCCAGCAGTTCCCGTTACACTAGCGGGAGTAGGGATACGCAGTATTTT
cdr3_aa: CASSSRYTSGSRDTQYF
v_call: TRBV27
j_call: TRBJ2-3
d_call: TRBD2
clone_size: NA

cdr3_nt: TGCGCCAGCAGCTACAGGCTAGTCGGTTCCTACGAGCAGTACTTC
cdr3_aa: CASSYRLVGSYEQYF
v_call: TRBV4-1
j_call: TRBJ2-7
d_call: NA
clone_size: NA

cdr3_nt: TGTGCCAGCAGCTTGCCCTCCGACAGTTCCTATAATTCACCCCTCCACTTT
cdr3_aa: CASSLPSDSSYNSPLHF
v_call: TRBV5-6
j_call: TRBJ1-6
d_call: NA
clone_size: NA

cdr3_nt: TGTGCCAGCAGCCCCCTGGGGCAGGGCCACGAGCAGTACTTC
cdr3_aa: CASSPLGQGHEQYF
v_call: TRBV14
j_call: TRBJ2-7
d_call: NA
clone_size: NA

cdr3_nt: TGTGCCAGCGGGGACAGCAATCAGCCCCAGAATTTT
cdr3_aa: CASGDSNQPQNF
v_call: TRBV6-5
j_call: TRBJ1-5
d_call: TRBD1
clone_size: few

cdr3_nt: TGTGCCAGCAGTTTCTCGGGACAGAAAAACACCGGGGAGCTGTTTTTT
cdr3_aa: CASSFSGQKNTGELFF
v_call: TRBV28
j_call: TRBJ2-2
d_call: TRBD1
clone_size: NA

cdr3_nt: TGTGCCACCAGCAGAGCCATCGGGGGAGGCAATCAGCCCCAGCATTTT
cdr3_aa: CATSRAIGGGNQPQHF
v_call: TRBV15
j_call: TRBJ1-5
d_call: NA
clone_size: once

cdr3_nt: TGTGCCAGCAGTTACCGGGGGGATTTTTGGGAGCAGTACTTC
cdr3_aa: CASSYRGDFWEQYF
v_call: TRBV6-6
j_call: TRBJ2-7
d_call: TRBD2
clone_size: NA

cdr3_nt: TGCGCCAGCAGCTTGGAGGGAGCGTGGGACTATGGCTACCCCTTC
cdr3_aa: CASSLEGAWDYGYPF
v_call: TRBV5-1
j_call: TRBJ1-2
d_call: NA
clone_size: NA

cdr3_nt: TGTGCCAGCAGCGCCACGACTAGCGGGAGGGGGGAGACCCAGTACTTC
cdr3_aa: CASSATTSGRGETQYF
v_call: TRBV7-3
j_call: TRBJ2-5
d_call: TRBD2
clone_size: NA

cdr3_nt: TGTGCCAGCAGCAACCACGACGGCGGCTCTGGAAACACCATATATTTT
cdr3_aa: CASSNHDGGSGNTIYF
v_call: TRBV7-2
j_call: TRBJ1-3
d_call: NA
clone_size: NA

cdr3_nt: TGTGCCAGCAGCTTTCGACAGGGGGCTAGGTATAGCAATCAGCCCCAGAATTTT
cdr3_aa: CASSFRQGARYSNQPQNF
v_call: TRBV7-3
j_call: TRBJ1-5
d_call: TRBD1
clone_size: NA

cdr3_nt: TGTGCCAGCAGGGACTCGGGACTAGCGGGGACAGATACGCAGTATTTT
cdr3_aa: CASRDSGLAGTDTQYF
v_call: TRBV6-6
j_call: TRBJ2-3
d_call: TRBD2
clone_size: NA

cdr3_nt: TGTGCCAGAAGCGGGGGACTAGCGGGGGGGAAATGCACAGATACGCAGTATTTT
cdr3_aa: CARSGGLAGGKCTDTQYF
v_call: TRBV5-3
j_call: TRBJ2-3
d_call: TRBD2
clone_size: NA

cdr3_nt: TGTGCCAGCCAACCTACCGGGACACCAAGAGTGGAGCAGTTCTTC
cdr3_aa: CASQPTGTPRVEQFF
v_call: TRBV18
j_call: TRBJ2-1
d_call: NA
clone_size: few

cdr3_nt: TGTGCCAGCAGCGTAGCCCCTCTTAGCACAGATACGCAGTATTTT
cdr3_aa: CASSVAPLSTDTQYF
v_call: TRBV9
j_call: TRBJ2-3
d_call: NA
clone_size: NA

cdr3_nt: TGTGCCGCCAAGACAGGGGGCACAGATACGCAGTATTTT
cdr3_aa: CAAKTGGTDTQYF
v_call: TRBV6-5
j_call: TRBJ2-3
d_call: TRBD1
clone_size: NA

cdr3_nt: TGCAGCGTTGATGTGGGGGGGGGACAAGAGACCCAGTACTTC
cdr3_aa: CSVDVGGGQETQYF
v_call: TRBV29-1
j_call: TRBJ2-5
d_call: TRBD2
clone_size: NA

cdr3_nt: TGTGCCAGCAGCCTTGGGACTAGCGGACTCGAGCAGTACTTC
cdr3_aa: CASSLGTSGLEQYF
v_call: TRBV11-2
j_call: TRBJ2-7
d_call: TRBD2
clone_size: NA

cdr3_nt: TGTGCCAGCAGTTACTCGGACACCTCTGGAAACACCATATATTTT
cdr3_aa: CASSYSDTSGNTIYF
v_call: TRBV6-6
j_call: TRBJ1-3
d_call: NA
clone_size: NA

cdr3_nt: TGTGCGGGGGGGACGAAGAACACTGAAGCTTTCTTT
cdr3_aa: CAGGTKNTEAFF
v_call: TRBV2
j_call: TRBJ1-1
d_call: NA
clone_size: few

cdr3_nt: TGCGCCAGCAGCCCCGGTTTCCAAGAGACCCAGTACTTC
cdr3_aa: CASSPGFQETQYF
v_call: TRBV4-3
j_call: TRBJ2-5
d_call: NA
clone_size: NA

cdr3_nt: TGTGCCAGCAGCACCCAGGACAGCGCCCAACAAGCTTTCTTT
cdr3_aa: CASSTQDSAQQAFF
v_call: TRBV7-9
j_call: TRBJ1-1
d_call: NA
clone_size: NA

cdr3_nt: TGTGCCAGCAGCGCCCGCCGGGACTCCGGTACTGAAAAACTGTTTTTT
cdr3_aa: CASSARRDSGTEKLFF
v_call: TRBV7-9
j_call: TRBJ1-4
d_call: NA
clone_size: NA

cdr3_nt: TGTGCCAGCTCACCACCCCCGGGGGCTGGAAACACCATATATTTT
cdr3_aa: CASSPPPGAGNTIYF
v_call: TRBV18
j_call: TRBJ1-3
d_call: NA
clone_size: NA

cdr3_nt: TGCGCCAGCACCGGGACAGGGGGCCTTGTTGGGGGCTACACCTTC
cdr3_aa: CASTGTGGLVGGYTF
v_call: TRBV4-3
j_call: TRBJ1-2
d_call: TRBD1
clone_size: NA